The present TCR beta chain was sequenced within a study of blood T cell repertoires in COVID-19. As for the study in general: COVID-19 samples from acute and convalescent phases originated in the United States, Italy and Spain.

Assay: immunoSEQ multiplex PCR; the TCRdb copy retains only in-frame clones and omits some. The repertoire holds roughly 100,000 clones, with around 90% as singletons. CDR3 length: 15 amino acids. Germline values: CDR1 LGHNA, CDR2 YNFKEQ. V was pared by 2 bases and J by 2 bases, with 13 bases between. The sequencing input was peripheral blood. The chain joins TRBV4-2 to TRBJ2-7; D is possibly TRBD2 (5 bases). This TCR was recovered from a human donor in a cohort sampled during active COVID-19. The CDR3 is CASSQSSGNTYEQYF. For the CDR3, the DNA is TGTGCCAGCAGCCAATCAAGCGGAAATACCTACGAGCAGTACTTC.